The 14 T cell receptor beta chains listed next were all sequenced from one sample in a study of liver allograft versus peripheral blood T cells. As for the study in general: Transplanted livers held T cell receptor repertoires, and these were compared with repertoires in recipients' peripheral blood.

TCRdb recomputed calls from the reads with MiXCR, one row per CDR3 protein. The sample records about 8,300 distinct CDR3 sequences, around 19% being singletons. The source is a human patient who had a liver transplant. A share of the T cells may be of graft donor origin.

This clonotype appeared many times. The chain carries TRBV29-1 and TRBJ2-7; 9 nucleotides agree with TRBD2. The V gene end was trimmed by 4 bases and the J gene end by 5 bases; junction bases not matched to a gene: 6. CDR1 is SQVTM, CDR2 ANQGSEA, per germline. The CDR3 sequence is 13 residues long. CDR3 DNA sequence: TGCAGCGTTGTTCACCTAGCGGGGAACGAGCAGTACTTC. It codes for CSVVHLAGNEQYF.

This clonotype was seen a few times. This sequence joins TRBV9 and TRBJ2-7; 9 bases are a match to TRBD1. Germline-derived CDR1 and CDR2 are SGDLS and YYNGEE. Losses at the gene ends were 3 bases for V and 5 bases for J; bases not matched to a gene: 9. This CDR3 has 15 residues. The CDR3 DNA is TGTGCCAGCAGCGCTACCGGGACAGGGTATGACGAGCAGTACTTC. This encodes CASSATGTGYDEQYF.

As regards this clonotype: Being one base from a much bigger clone, this may be a read error. The CDR3: CAISYSGGPMNTEAFF. The CDR3 DNA follows: TGTGCCATCAGTTACTCTGGGGGACCCATGAACACTGAAGCTTTCTTT. The chain couples TRBV10-3 to TRBJ1-1; tentative D call: TRBD1 (5 bases). Germline CDR1 and CDR2: ENHRY and SYGVKD. The V end lost 5 bases, the J end lost 0 bases, and 16 bases lay between the germline ends. CDR3 size: 16 residues.

Only a few counts were recorded for this clonotype. The V gene is TRBV20-1, the J gene TRBJ2-7, with D tentatively TRBD1 (5 bases). The CDR3 runs to 12 residues. Germline loops: CDR1 DFQATT, CDR2 SNEGSKA (reference sequence). Trimming stripped 3 bases from V and 0 bases from J, with 6 bases between. The DNA of the CDR3 is TGCAGTGCTAGCGACAGCTCCTACGAGCAGTACTTC. This sequence encodes CSASDSSYEQYF.

This clonotype is deemed medium-sized (0.01 to 0.1%). The chain carries TRBV13 and TRBJ1-1; tentative D call: TRBD1 (5 bases). This CDR3 has 15 residues. From germline, CDR1 is PRHDT and CDR2 FYEKMQ (reference sequence). The ends were cut back, 3 bases at V and 5 bases at J, with 16 bases in the middle. CDR3 residues: CASSFDGGGGTEAFF. CDR3 nucleotide sequence: TGTGCCAGCAGCTTTGACGGGGGAGGTGGTACTGAAGCTTTCTTT.

This clonotype has just a few counts. This rearrangement joins TRBV9 to TRBJ1-5, with D unclear. The V end was cut by 0 bases, the J end by 8 bases, with 12 bases between. Germline CDR1 and CDR2: SGDLS and YYNGEE. This CDR3 region has 14 residues. The chain's CDR3 is CASSVADGFEPQHF. As DNA, the CDR3 is TGTGCCAGCAGCGTAGCTGACGGATTTGAGCCCCAGCATTTT.

This clonotype was picked up many times. CDR3 residues: CASRGTGHGYTF. CDR3 DNA sequence: TGTGCCAGCAGGGGTACAGGGCATGGCTACACCTTC. The chain uses TRBV6-5 and TRBJ1-2; a weak D match, TRBD1 (6 bases). V lost 6 bases to trimming and J lost 6 bases, with 11 bases between them. The CDR3 sequence is 12 residues long. Germline CDR1 is MNHEY and CDR2 is SVGAGI.

The table lists this clonotype with a few counts. The V call is TRBV30, the J call TRBJ2-2, with no clear D. Germline CDR1 GTSNPN, CDR2 SVGIG (reference sequence). Trimming shortened V by 2 bases and J by 4 bases, and 5 bases separated the two germline ends. The CDR3 length is 12 residues. CDR3 protein: CAWSRATGELFF. The CDR3 DNA reads as TGTGCCTGGAGTAGGGCCACCGGGGAGCTGTTTTTT.

V is TRBV12-3 or TRBV12-4 and J is TRBJ1-1; D call uncertain. CDR3 size: 11 residues. V gave up 6 bases and J gave up 1 base, with 3 bases separating them. The CDR3 DNA follows: TGTGCCAGCAGGGGGAACACTGAAGCTTTCTTT. This codes for CASRGNTEAFF.

This clonotype was counted at least ten times. The chain couples TRBV13 to TRBJ1-2, with TRBD1 matching over 7 bases. Germline trimming cut 11 bases from V and 2 bases from J; bases unmatched to any gene: 8. Germline-derived CDR1 and CDR2 are PRHDT and FYEKMQ (reference sequence). The CDR3 has 13 residues. CDR3 region: CAARDSQNYGYTF. CDR3 sequence (DNA): TGTGCCGCGCGGGACAGCCAAAACTATGGCTACACCTTC. Combining the CDR3 with reference TRBV13 and TRBJ1-2 gives the whole variable domain AAGVIQSPRHLIKEKRETATLKCYPIPRHDTVYWYQQGPGQDPQFLISFYEKMQSDKGSIPDRFSAQQFSDYHSELNMSSLELGDSALYFCAARDSQNYGYTFGSGTRLTVV.

This clonotype was recorded many times. The rearrangement links TRBV6-5 to TRBJ1-6; 8 bases align to TRBD1. Germline CDR1 MNHEY, CDR2 SVGAGI. J lost 7 bases, V lost 3 bases, and 2 bases had no gene match. CDR3 length: 14 amino acids. CDR3 amino acids: CASSYNRGNSPLHF. CDR3 nucleotides: TGTGCCAGCAGTTATAACAGGGGGAATTCACCCCTCCACTTT.

On this clonotype: It differs at one base from a far larger clone, so likely a read error. The J gene is TRBJ1-4, the V gene TRBV10-3; D ambiguous. CDR3 length equals 13 residues. Looked up from germline, CDR1 is ENHRY and CDR2 is SYGVKD. V was trimmed by 4 bases and J by 5 bases, leaving 8 bases between them. In nucleotides, the CDR3 is TGTGCCATCAGTGGGGTCATCAATGAAAAACTGTTTTTT. It specifies CAISGVINEKLFF.

Only a few counts were recorded for this clonotype. This chain uses TRBV10-3 with TRBJ1-4; 9 bases fit TRBD1. The V segment lost 3 bases and the J segment 8 bases; nucleotides outside the gene matches: 7. The CDR3 has 15 amino acids. Germline V gene lookup returns CDR1 ENHRY and CDR2 SYGVKD. The CDR3 spells CAISDLRDREEKLFF. In DNA, the CDR3 is TGTGCCATCAGTGATCTCCGGGACAGGGAGGAAAAACTGTTTTTT.

This clonotype was seen once. This chain connects TRBV20-1 to TRBJ2-2; no firm D call. The CDR3 loop spans 13 amino acids. Per germline, CDR1 DFQATT and CDR2 SNEGSKA (reference sequence). V lost 2 bases and J lost 4, with 8 bases in between. CDR3 region: CSARHRITGELFF. As DNA, the CDR3 is TGCAGTGCTAGACACCGGATCACCGGGGAGCTGTTTTTT.